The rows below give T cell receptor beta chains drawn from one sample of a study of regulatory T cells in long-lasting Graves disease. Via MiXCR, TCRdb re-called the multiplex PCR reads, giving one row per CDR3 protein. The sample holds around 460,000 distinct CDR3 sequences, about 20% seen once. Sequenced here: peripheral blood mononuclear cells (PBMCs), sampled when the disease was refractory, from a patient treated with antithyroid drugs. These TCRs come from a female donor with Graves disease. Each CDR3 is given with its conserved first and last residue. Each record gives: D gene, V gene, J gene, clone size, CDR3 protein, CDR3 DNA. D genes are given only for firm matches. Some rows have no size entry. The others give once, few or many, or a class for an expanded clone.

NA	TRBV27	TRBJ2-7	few	CASSFLGSYEQYF	TGTGCCAGCAGTTTCCTCGGGTCCTACGAGCAGTACTTC
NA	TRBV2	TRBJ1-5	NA	CTSSREGQPQHF	TGTACCAGCAGCAGGGAGGGTCAGCCTCAGCATTTT
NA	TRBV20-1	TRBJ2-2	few	CSAQGHLNTGELFF	TGCAGTGCTCAGGGACACCTCAACACCGGGGAGCTGTTTTTT
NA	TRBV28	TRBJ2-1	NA	CASSRSSALRSYNEQFF	TGTGCCAGCAGTCGGAGTAGCGCCCTCAGGTCCTACAATGAGCAGTTCTTC
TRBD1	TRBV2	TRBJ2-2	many	CASSPPGQGAAGELFF	TGTGCCAGCAGTCCGCCGGGACAGGGGGCCGCCGGGGAGCTGTTTTTT
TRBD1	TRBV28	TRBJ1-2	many	CASSPADRENYGYTF	TGTGCCAGCAGCCCCGCCGACAGGGAAAACTATGGCTACACCTTC
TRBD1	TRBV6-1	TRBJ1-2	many	CASSEDRDNYGYTF	TGTGCCAGCAGTGAGGACAGGGATAACTATGGCTACACCTTC
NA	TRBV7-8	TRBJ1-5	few	CASSPGVGTPNQPQHF	TGTGCCAGCAGCCCAGGCGTGGGGACACCCAATCAGCCCCAGCATTTT
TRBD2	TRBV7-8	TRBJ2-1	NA	CASSGRGGVEQFF	TGTGCCAGCAGTGGGCGGGGGGGTGTTGAGCAGTTCTTC
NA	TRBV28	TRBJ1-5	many	CASSSRWRINQPQHF	TGTGCCAGCAGTTCCCGATGGCGGATCAATCAGCCCCAGCATTTT
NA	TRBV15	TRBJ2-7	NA	CATSRGDSYEQYF	TGTGCCACCAGCAGGGGCGACTCCTACGAGCAGTACTTC
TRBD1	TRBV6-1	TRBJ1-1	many	CASTQGQGAKTEAFF	TGTGCCAGCACCCAAGGACAGGGGGCTAAGACTGAAGCTTTCTTT
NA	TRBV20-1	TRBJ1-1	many	CSARRGDHTEAFF	TGCAGTGCTAGGCGGGGGGACCACACTGAAGCTTTCTTT
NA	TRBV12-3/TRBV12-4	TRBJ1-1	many	CASTSYLGTEAFF	TGTGCCAGCACCTCGTACCTGGGCACTGAAGCTTTCTTT
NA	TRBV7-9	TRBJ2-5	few	CAARDFQETQYF	TGTGCCGCCAGGGACTTTCAAGAGACCCAGTACTTC
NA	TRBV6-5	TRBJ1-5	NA	CASSYTGLHSNQPQHF	TGTGCCAGCAGTTACACGGGACTACATAGCAATCAGCCCCAGCATTTT
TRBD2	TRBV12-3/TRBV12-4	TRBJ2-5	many	CASSFPGGPQETQYF	TGTGCCAGCAGTTTCCCGGGAGGGCCTCAGGAGACCCAGTACTTC
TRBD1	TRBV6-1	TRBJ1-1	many	CASSPRGGTANTEAFF	TGTGCCAGCAGTCCCCGCGGGGGGACAGCGAACACTGAAGCTTTCTTT
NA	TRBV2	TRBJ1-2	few	CASSLAKSGLSNWYGYTF	TGTGCCAGCAGCTTGGCCAAATCAGGGTTATCAAACTGGTATGGCTACACCTTC
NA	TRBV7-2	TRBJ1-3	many	CASSSKGDTIYF	TGTGCCAGCAGCTCAAAGGGGGACACCATATATTTT
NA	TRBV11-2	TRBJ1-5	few	CASSRGPNQPQHF	TGTGCCAGCAGTCGGGGGCCCAATCAGCCCCAGCATTTT
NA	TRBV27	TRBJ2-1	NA	CASTHGAGALYNEQFF	TGTGCCAGCACCCACGGGGCAGGGGCCCTCTACAATGAGCAGTTCTTC
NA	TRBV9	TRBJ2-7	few	CASSVDVGDEQYF	TGTGCCAGCAGCGTAGATGTGGGAGACGAGCAGTACTTC
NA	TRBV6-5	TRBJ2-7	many	CASSYPRDNYEQYF	TGTGCCAGCAGTTACCCACGGGACAACTACGAGCAGTACTTC
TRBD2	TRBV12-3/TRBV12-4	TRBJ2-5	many	CASSGRLAGIVQETQYF	TGTGCCAGCAGCGGGAGGCTAGCGGGAATAGTCCAAGAGACCCAGTACTTC
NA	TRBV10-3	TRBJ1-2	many	CAISEFESDDGYTF	TGTGCCATCAGTGAGTTTGAGAGCGACGATGGCTACACCTTC
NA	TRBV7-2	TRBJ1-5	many	CASSLGPGPQHF	TGTGCCAGCAGCTTGGGCCCGGGGCCCCAGCATTTT
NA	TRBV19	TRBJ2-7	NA	CASKTGSWSYEQYF	TGTGCCAGTAAAACAGGGAGCTGGTCCTACGAGCAGTACTTC
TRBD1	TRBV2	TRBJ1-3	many	CASSGTAYSGNTIYF	TGTGCCAGCAGCGGGACAGCTTACTCTGGAAACACCATATATTTT